This T cell receptor (beta chain) is drawn from a study of radiotherapy plus CTLA-4 blockade in lung cancer. Repertoires were generated with immunoSEQ multiplex PCR, while TCRdb's copy carries only in-frame clones and drops some. The sample lists roughly 80,000 clones; around 79% were seen once. The CDR3 sequence is 15 residues long. CDR1 is WNHNN and CDR2 is SYGVQD in the germline V gene (reference sequence). V lost 0 bases and J 6 bases, leaving 11 bases between the germline ends. The specimen was peripheral blood, collected from a patient treated with radiotherapy plus ipilimumab. The sequence was collected from a human donor with non-small cell lung cancer who had a partial response to radiotherapy plus ipilimumab. Some clones in this sample may be carry-over from other donors' samples. The gene calls are TRBV10-1 and TRBJ2-2, with D perhaps matching TRBD1 (6 bases). The CDR3, as DNA: TGCGCCAGCAGTGAGTCTGAAGGGGGTTCCGGGGAGCTGTTTTTT. This codes for CASSESEGGSGELFF.